This is a list of T cell receptor beta chains from one sample in a study of control samples from healthy donors and cancer patients. Method: immunoSEQ multiplex PCR; TCRdb's copy keeps in-frame clones and lacks some. The table has about 89,000 clones, about 83% seen once; the top ten hold approximately 2%. The sequencing sample was made of blood. These receptors were collected from a middle-aged woman in good health. Each CDR3 is given with its conserved first and last residue. Each record gives: V gene, J gene, D gene, CDR3 protein. D genes are given only for firm matches.

V gene: TRBV10-1
J gene: TRBJ2-7
D gene: TRBD1
CDR3 protein: CASGTGTKEQYF

V gene: TRBV4-3
J gene: TRBJ1-3
D gene: TRBD1
CDR3 protein: CASSQDDRGGSGNTIYF

V gene: TRBV4-3
J gene: TRBJ2-7
D gene: NA
CDR3 protein: CASSQDLNRAYEQYF

V gene: TRBV20-1
J gene: TRBJ1-3
D gene: NA
CDR3 protein: CSVRMGNTIYF

V gene: TRBV24-1
J gene: TRBJ1-2
D gene: NA
CDR3 protein: CATRGDPPRGYTF

V gene: TRBV7-2
J gene: TRBJ1-2
D gene: TRBD1
CDR3 protein: CASSPQGGLNYGYTF

V gene: TRBV19
J gene: TRBJ1-5
D gene: TRBD1
CDR3 protein: CASSRPGQGYSNQPQHF

V gene: TRBV6-6
J gene: TRBJ2-3
D gene: NA
CDR3 protein: CASSYPQRVGTDTQYF

V gene: TRBV7-6
J gene: TRBJ2-1
D gene: NA
CDR3 protein: CASSIEEGEGRVYNEQFF

V gene: TRBV5-1
J gene: TRBJ2-7
D gene: TRBD2
CDR3 protein: CASSLEAGPALEQYF

V gene: TRBV7-6
J gene: TRBJ2-4
D gene: NA
CDR3 protein: CASSSESGKNIQYF

V gene: TRBV4-3
J gene: TRBJ2-3
D gene: NA
CDR3 protein: CASSQSPRTDTQYF

V gene: TRBV7-3
J gene: TRBJ2-3
D gene: TRBD2
CDR3 protein: CASSRTSGTDTQYF

V gene: TRBV15
J gene: TRBJ2-5
D gene: NA
CDR3 protein: CATSATLADSYQETQYF

V gene: TRBV7-9
J gene: TRBJ1-1
D gene: TRBD1
CDR3 protein: CASSLGGTGEPEAFF

V gene: TRBV5-1
J gene: TRBJ2-3
D gene: NA
CDR3 protein: CASSAVDRTDTQYF

V gene: TRBV6-4
J gene: TRBJ1-4
D gene: NA
CDR3 protein: CASIPAGASVANEKLFF